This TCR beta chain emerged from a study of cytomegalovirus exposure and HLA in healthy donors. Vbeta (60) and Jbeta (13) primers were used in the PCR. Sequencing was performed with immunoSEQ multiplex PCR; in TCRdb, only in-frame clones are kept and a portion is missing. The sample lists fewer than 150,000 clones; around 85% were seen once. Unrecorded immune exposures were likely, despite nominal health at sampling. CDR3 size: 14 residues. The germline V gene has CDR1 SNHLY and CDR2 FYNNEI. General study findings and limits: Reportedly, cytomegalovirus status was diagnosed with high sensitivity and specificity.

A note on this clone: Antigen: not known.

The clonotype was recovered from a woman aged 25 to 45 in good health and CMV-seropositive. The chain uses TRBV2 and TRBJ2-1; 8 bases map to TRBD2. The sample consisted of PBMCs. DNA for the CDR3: TGTGCTCAATCAACCAGCGGGGGTAACAATGAGCAGTTCTTC. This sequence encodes CAQSTSGGNNEQFF.